This T cell receptor beta chain was recovered during a study of CD8 T cells in Susac syndrome. Purification of the CD8+ and CD4+ T cells relied on negative isolation, and TEMRA cells underwent FACS enrichment. Random hexamers primed reverse transcription of roughly 0.45 to 1 ug RNA. An immunoSEQ multiplex PCR amplified TCR beta CDR3 over 54 Vbeta and 13 Jbeta. MiXCR, applied by TCRdb to the immunoSEQ multiplex PCR reads, yields one record per CDR3 protein. The data show around 150,000 distinct CDR3 sequences, approximately 95% seen once. General study points: The number of individuals included in the study's TCR sequencing and HLA analysis was acknowledged as relatively small. The greatest CD8+ clonal expansion in Susac occurred in TEMRA cells and in active patients.

J lost 2 bases, V lost 5 bases, and 7 bases had no gene match. CDR3 length: 15 residues. Germline V gene sequence: CDR1 SGHVS, CDR2 FQNEAQ. Notes on this clonotype: The antigen is undetermined.

V and J are TRBV7-8 and TRBJ2-7; TRBD2 matches 9 bases. Sequencing was performed on CD8+ T cells from PBMCs. This TCR was sampled from a human donor with Susac syndrome. CDR3 sequence: CASSQAGGAPYEQYF. CDR3 nucleotides: TGTGCCAGCAGCCAGGCGGGAGGGGCCCCCTACGAGCAGTACTTC.